Listed below are T cell receptor beta chains from one sample, sequenced in a study of blood T cell repertoires in COVID-19. The protocol was immunoSEQ multiplex PCR, while the TCRdb copy is restricted to in-frame clones and leaves out a portion. Here the sample spans around 170,000 clones, under 85% being singletons. The sequencing input was PBMCs or T cells enriched from blood (not recorded which). All receptors come from a man aged 45-65 years who had recovered from COVID-19. Each CDR3 is given with its conserved first and last residue. The order of the fields is J gene, CDR3 length, V gene, CDR3 protein.

J: TRBJ2-3; length: 15; V: TRBV5-6; CDR3: CASLGLAMSTDTQYF
J: TRBJ2-7; length: 14; V: TRBV13; CDR3: CASSLRTGRSEQYF
J: TRBJ1-2; length: 14; V: TRBV19; CDR3: CASSIGEGPYGYTF
J: TRBJ1-2; length: 14; V: TRBV6-5; CDR3: CASTEGQTNYGYTF
J: TRBJ2-3; length: 16; V: TRBV27; CDR3: CASSLELAGLTDTQYF
J: TRBJ1-1; length: 14; V: TRBV19; CDR3: CASTLDSWNTEAFF
J: TRBJ2-2; length: 12; V: TRBV28; CDR3: CASSSGQPSLFF
J: TRBJ2-5; length: 14; V: TRBV5-1; CDR3: CASSFGTLQETQYF
J: TRBJ2-7; length: 15; V: TRBV3-1/TRBV3-2; CDR3: CATSGRGVTSYEQYF
J: TRBJ2-3; length: 16; V: TRBV5-1; CDR3: CASSSESTYRTDTQYF
J: TRBJ2-1; length: 16; V: TRBV21-1; CDR3: CASSKGLAGSYNEQFF
J: TRBJ1-3; length: 17; V: TRBV28; CDR3: CASRPGDRGSAGNTIYF
J: TRBJ2-5; length: 14; V: TRBV5-1; CDR3: CASSPGLAGQTQYF
J: TRBJ2-2; length: 14; V: TRBV24-1; CDR3: CATRPRGLTGELFF
J: TRBJ2-7; length: 15; V: TRBV5-6; CDR3: CASSLNRIRAYEQYF
J: TRBJ1-2; length: 16; V: TRBV3-1/TRBV3-2; CDR3: CASSQTRGAGYYGYTF
J: TRBJ2-3; length: 15; V: TRBV6-2/TRBV6-3; CDR3: CASSPLRGRSDTQYF
J: TRBJ2-1; length: 15; V: TRBV18; CDR3: CASSPLAGGSNEQFF
J: TRBJ1-5; length: 15; V: TRBV29-1; CDR3: CSVDGRFYSNQPQHF
J: TRBJ2-5; length: 14; V: TRBV19; CDR3: CASSMRGGTPTQYF
J: TRBJ1-4; length: 15; V: TRBV19; CDR3: CASRSDRINNEKLFF
J: TRBJ1-1; length: 17; V: TRBV27; CDR3: CASSLSVQGRRGTEAFF
J: TRBJ1-1; length: 13; V: TRBV5-1; CDR3: CASSLVDRTEAFF
J: TRBJ1-1; length: 14; V: TRBV6-6; CDR3: CASSNRGRNTEAFF
J: TRBJ1-2; length: 16; V: TRBV7-3; CDR3: CASSLGGQGTNYGYTF
J: TRBJ2-5; length: 14; V: TRBV19; CDR3: CASTRTGVRETQYF
J: TRBJ1-2; length: 13; V: TRBV6-5; CDR3: CAAGQARGYGYTF
J: TRBJ1-1; length: 17; V: TRBV5-1; CDR3: CASSFFQYRVGNTEAFF
J: TRBJ2-1; length: 16; V: TRBV4-1; CDR3: CASSQPAGGRNNEQFF
J: TRBJ1-1; length: 14; V: TRBV3-1/TRBV3-2; CDR3: CASSQGPGNTEAFF
J: TRBJ1-1; length: 16; V: TRBV19; CDR3: CASSSPPKGPNTEAFF
J: TRBJ2-2; length: 14; V: TRBV4-3; CDR3: CASSHLQVTGELFF
J: TRBJ2-3; length: 14; V: TRBV4-1; CDR3: CASSHAYSSDTQYF
J: TRBJ1-1; length: 14; V: TRBV19; CDR3: CASSGDSLHPEAFF
J: TRBJ1-3; length: 14; V: TRBV5-6; CDR3: CASSRTGRGNTIYF
J: TRBJ1-1; length: 14; V: TRBV5-1; CDR3: CASSEQGPNTEAFF
J: TRBJ2-7; length: 13; V: TRBV10-3; CDR3: CASWTGTVDEQYF
J: TRBJ2-5; length: 16; V: TRBV7-2; CDR3: CASSHEVAGNQETQYF
J: TRBJ1-5; length: 15; V: TRBV2; CDR3: CASRGRGLGNQPQHF
J: TRBJ2-1; length: 16; V: TRBV27; CDR3: CASRREAGVIYNEQFF
J: TRBJ2-3; length: 15; V: TRBV5-1; CDR3: CASSLDGGTTDTQYF
J: TRBJ2-7; length: 17; V: TRBV4-3; CDR3: CASSQDSGQGFSYEQYF
J: TRBJ2-7; length: 12; V: TRBV28; CDR3: CASSLWRGEQYF
J: TRBJ2-1; length: 15; V: TRBV9; CDR3: CASSVVSGGLNEQFF
J: TRBJ2-7; length: 15; V: TRBV27; CDR3: CASSFSWDSSYEQYF
J: TRBJ2-7; length: 17; V: TRBV13; CDR3: CASSLARAGGFSYEQYF
J: TRBJ1-1; length: 17; V: TRBV3-1/TRBV3-2; CDR3: CASSQEMGASSNTEAFF
J: TRBJ2-5; length: 14; V: TRBV10-1; CDR3: CASSELDNQETQYF
J: TRBJ2-5; length: 16; V: TRBV6-5; CDR3: CASSYSWRVNQETQYF
J: TRBJ1-5; length: 13; V: TRBV18; CDR3: CASSPAVFQPQHF
J: TRBJ2-3; length: 16; V: TRBV11-1; CDR3: CASSTRGLGGQDTQYF
J: TRBJ1-3; length: 15; V: TRBV6-5; CDR3: CASSKRTLSGNTIYF
J: TRBJ1-4; length: 14; V: TRBV28; CDR3: CASSLPRGNEKLFF
J: TRBJ1-1; length: 13; V: TRBV3-1/TRBV3-2; CDR3: CASSQTLRGWAFF